A single sample is the source of the 18 T cell receptor beta chains below, sequenced in a study of blood T cell repertoires in COVID-19. TCRdb keeps only in-frame clones here, not all; method: immunoSEQ multiplex PCR. The data contain about 260,000 clones, approximately 90% of them singletons. The sequenced material came from PBMCs or T cells enriched from blood (not recorded which). The source of these receptors is a man aged 50-60 years who had been exposed to COVID-19.

The chain carries TRBV7-2 and TRBJ2-1; tentative D call: TRBD2 (5 bases). CDR1 and CDR2 (germline): SGHTA, FQGNSA. The germline V and J ends were trimmed by 6 bases and 7 bases, with 10 bases remaining between them. CDR3 size: 12 residues. The chain's CDR3 is CASSQRRNEQFF. CDR3 coding DNA: TGTGCCAGCAGTCAGAGGAGGAATGAGCAGTTCTTC.

This clone showed up just once. This chain uses TRBV10-3 with TRBJ2-3; 10 bases align to TRBD2. The ends lost 3 bases at V and 8 bases at J; junction bases unmatched: 8. Germline-derived CDR1 and CDR2 are ENHRY and SYGVKD. There are 15 residues in the CDR3. The CDR3 sequence: CAISDASGSTITQYF. The CDR3 DNA reads as TGTGCCATCAGTGATGCTAGCGGGAGCACCATTACGCAGTATTTT.

The CDR3 nucleotides read TGTGCCAGCTGGGGACAGGCCAACACTGAAGCTTTCTTT. This translates into CASWGQANTEAFF. V and J are TRBV2 and TRBJ1-1; 8 nucleotides match TRBD1. Germline values: CDR1 SNHLY, CDR2 FYNNEI. The trim removed 8 bases at V and 2 bases at J, leaving 4 bases unmatched. CDR3 size: 13 residues.

The V and J genes are TRBV6-5 and TRBJ1-4; the D is unclear. CDR3 length equals 15 residues. Germline V gene lookup returns CDR1 MNHEY and CDR2 SVGAGI. V lost 1 base and J lost 5, with 11 bases in between. Here the CDR3 DNA reads TGTGCCAGCAGTTACTATGCGGATCGAAATGAAAAACTGTTTTTT. This translates into CASSYYADRNEKLFF.

V usage is TRBV28 and J usage is TRBJ1-2; tentative D call: TRBD1 (5 bases). From germline, CDR1 is MDHEN and CDR2 SYDVKM. The CDR3 has 13 residues. Trimming pared 1 base from V and 8 bases from J, leaving 11 bases between. The CDR3 nucleotides are TGTGCCAGCAGTTTATCCCAGGGCTGGGGCTACACCTTC. This codes for CASSLSQGWGYTF.

The chain has TRBV7-3 and TRBJ1-1; D gene uncertain. Germline CDR1 is SGHTA and CDR2 is FQGTGA. Trimming shortened V by 5 bases and J by 1 base, and 8 bases separated the two germline ends. The CDR3 is 13 amino acids. DNA of the CDR3: TGTGCCAGCAGCCTCAGACAGAACACTGAAGCTTTCTTT. Amino acids: CASSLRQNTEAFF.

The J gene is TRBJ2-7, the V gene TRBV7-8; the match to TRBD2 covers 11 bases. The CDR3 has 18 residues. The V and J ends lost 4 bases and 3 bases, in that order; junction bases with no gene match: 14. CDR1 is SGHVS, CDR2 FQNEAQ, per germline. CDR3 nucleotides: TGTGCCAGCAGCTCCAACCACTTAGCGGGAGGGAATATCTACGAGCAGTACGTC. Its translation is CASSSNHLAGGNIYEQYV.

The chain uses TRBV11-3 and TRBJ1-2; perhaps TRBD1 as D (6 bases). The CDR3 runs 16 residues. V was clipped by 6 bases and J by 0 bases, with 17 bases between them. Germline CDR1 and CDR2: SGHNT and YENEEA. The CDR3 loop reads CASSSRRRGPNYGYTF. CDR3 coding DNA: TGTGCCAGCAGTTCGCGTCGCAGGGGCCCTAACTATGGCTACACCTTC. The complete variable domain, with remaining parts taken from reference TRBV11-3 and TRBJ1-2, reads EAGVVQSPRYKIIEKKQPVAFWCNPISGHNTLYWYLQNLGQGPELLIRYENEEAVDDSQLPKDRFSAERLKGVDSTLKIQPAELGDSAVYLCASSSRRRGPNYGYTFGSGTRLTVV.

This clone was recorded once. J is TRBJ1-5 and V is TRBV24-1; a possible D gene is TRBD1 (5 bases). The CDR3 extends over 13 amino acids. The germline V gene encodes CDR1 KGHDR and CDR2 SFDVKD. Deletions cut 6 bases from V and 6 bases from J, with 11 bases between. CDR3 protein: CATSKGEGQPQHF. As DNA, the CDR3 is TGTGCCACCAGTAAAGGGGAGGGTCAGCCCCAGCATTTT.

The chain links TRBV9 to TRBJ2-1; 8 positions match TRBD1. Trimming cost V 2 bases and J 2 bases; bases outside gene matches: 9. Germline V lookup: CDR1 SGDLS, CDR2 YYNGEE. This CDR3 comprises 17 residues. The CDR3 sequence: CASSVYWTGRTYNEQFF. DNA of the CDR3: TGTGCCAGCAGCGTCTACTGGACAGGGCGGACCTACAATGAGCAGTTCTTC.

The J gene is TRBJ1-5, the V gene TRBV3-1 (or the pseudogene TRBV3-2); D gene unclear. V was trimmed by 2 bases and J by 0 bases, leaving 8 bases between them. This CDR3 has 15 amino acids. Germline lookup yields CDR1 LGHDT and CDR2 YNNKEL (reference sequence). The CDR3 nucleotides read TGTGCCAGCAGCCAACTCTCAGGTAGCAATCAGCCCCAGCATTTT. This codes for CASSQLSGSNQPQHF.

The chain uses TRBV11-3 and TRBJ2-2, with D tentatively TRBD1 (5 bases). Trimming took 2 bases from V and 4 from J, leaving 20 bases between them. This CDR3 has 18 residues. CDR1 SGHNT and CDR2 YENEEA come from the germline V gene. The CDR3 reads CASSLNLWVGRITGELFF. CDR3 coding DNA: TGTGCCAGCAGCTTAAACCTCTGGGTGGGGCGAATCACCGGGGAGCTGTTTTTT.

This rearrangement joins TRBV9 to TRBJ2-5; possibly TRBD2 for D (7 bases). The CDR3 is made up of 15 amino acids. Germline values: CDR1 SGDLS, CDR2 YYNGEE. Trimming took off 0 bases at V and 1 base at J, with 10 bases between the two ends. The CDR3 DNA reads TGTGCCAGCAGCGTAGGAGGGGGGGCCCAAGAGACCCAGTACTTC. Translating it yields CASSVGGGAQETQYF.

J is TRBJ2-7 and V is TRBV13; the D is unclear. Germline V lookup: CDR1 PRHDT, CDR2 FYEKMQ (reference sequence). The CDR3 sequence is 13 residues long. V was pared by 0 bases and J by 2 bases, with 5 bases between. The CDR3 sequence is CASSLGQTYEQYF. CDR3 in DNA: TGTGCCAGCAGCTTAGGTCAGACCTACGAGCAGTACTTC.

The V gene is TRBV5-1, the J gene TRBJ2-5; 7 bases fit TRBD1. The CDR3 extends over 15 amino acids. V was pared by 4 bases and J by 4 bases, with 10 bases of the junction left unmatched. The V gene's germline CDR1 is SGHRS and CDR2 YFSETQ. The CDR3, as DNA: TGCGCCAGCAGCCTTGACAGGGAAGGGGTAGAGACCCAGTACTTC. It translates to CASSLDREGVETQYF.

The chain combines TRBV28 with TRBJ1-4, with TRBD1 matching 8 bases. The CDR3 runs to 14 residues. J was trimmed by 10 bases and V by 8 bases; bases with no gene match: 12. Germline V gene lookup returns CDR1 MDHEN and CDR2 SYDVKM. As DNA, the CDR3 is TGTGCCAGCTCCACCTCGACAGGGGTGGGAAAACTGTTTTTT. Translating it yields CASSTSTGVGKLFF.

This sequence joins TRBV7-2 and TRBJ1-2; maybe TRBD1 (6 bases). The germline gives CDR1 SGHTA, CDR2 FQGNSA. The V end was cut by 1 base, the J end by 5 bases, with 14 bases between. The CDR3 has 15 amino acids. This CDR3 is CASSLETGTPYGYTF. The CDR3 DNA is TGTGCCAGCAGCTTAGAAACAGGGACCCCATATGGCTACACCTTC.

The chain employs TRBV7-3 and TRBJ2-1; TRBD2 matches at 9 bases. The CDR3 covers 15 residues. The trim removed 5 bases at V and 6 bases at J, leaving 8 bases unmatched. In germline, CDR1 is SGHTA, CDR2 FQGTGA. This chain's CDR3 is CASSQGTSRTNEQFF. CDR3 coding DNA: TGTGCCAGCAGCCAGGGGACTAGCAGGACCAATGAGCAGTTCTTC.